The 18 T cell receptor beta chains presented below share a single source sample, sequenced in a study of response to subunit inactivated influenza vaccine. TCRdb re-derived calls from the RT-PCR reads in MiXCR, one entry per CDR3 protein. The sample shows about 170,000 distinct CDR3 sequences, 10% to 15% of them seen only once. These data were also filed under a second study, of T cells expressing NK-cell markers. That report notes: For TCR beta, cDNA was produced by 5'RACE template switching with UMIs.

The sample was CD8+ T cells sorted from PBMCs, taken roughly 13 days after vaccination. These receptors were obtained from a man aged 50-60 years who received an inactivated influenza vaccine.

This clonotype was seen repeatedly, ten times or more. The V gene is TRBV5-1, the J gene TRBJ2-1; 9 nucleotides align to TRBD1. This CDR3 has 16 residues. From germline, CDR1 is SGHRS and CDR2 YFSETQ. The junction had 8 bases not matched to a gene; V was cut back by 5 bases and J by 2 bases. CDR3 amino acids: CASREGQGLTYNEQFF. The DNA of the CDR3 is TGCGCCAGCAGGGAAGGACAGGGGCTGACCTACAATGAGCAGTTCTTC.

This clonotype was detected a few times. This chain links TRBV29-1 with TRBJ1-1; a weak D match, TRBD1 (5 bases). The V gene lost 2 bases and the J gene lost 4 bases, with 11 bases spanning the gap. Germline V CDR1 and CDR2: SQVTM, ANQGSEA. This CDR3 spans 13 amino acids. CDR3 coding DNA: TGCAGCGTTGAATGGGGGGGGGGCACTGAAGCTTTCTTT. This encodes CSVEWGGGTEAFF. Complete variable domain (other parts from reference TRBV29-1 and TRBJ1-1): SAVISQKPSRDICQRGTSLTIQCQVDSQVTMMFWYRQQPGQSLTLIATANQGSEATYESGFVIDKFPISRPNLTFSTLTVSNMSPEDSSIYLCSVEWGGGTEAFFGQGTRLTVV.

This clonotype was seen a few times. The chain couples TRBV28 to TRBJ1-4, with 7 bases identical to TRBD1. Trimming at V came to 5 bases and at J to 4 bases, leaving 7 bases not matched to a gene. The length of the CDR3 is 15 residues. Per the germline V gene, CDR1 is MDHEN and CDR2 is SYDVKM. CDR3 nucleotide sequence: TGTGCCAGCAGTCCCCTCGACAGGGTTAATGAAAAACTGTTTTTT. Translation gives CASSPLDRVNEKLFF.

In its sample, this clonotype was seen many times. The rearrangement joins TRBV29-1 to TRBJ2-3, with D perhaps TRBD2 (6 bases). The V gene's germline CDR1 is SQVTM and CDR2 ANQGSEA. Trimming shortened V by 8 bases and J by 4 bases, and 10 bases separated the two germline ends. CDR3 length equals 11 residues. CDR3 protein: CSIREPDTQYF. CDR3 bases: TGCAGCATCCGGGAGCCAGATACGCAGTATTTT.

The chain joins TRBV10-2 to TRBJ1-1; 9 bases line up with TRBD1. Germline V CDR1 and CDR2: WSHSY, SAAADI. Trimming at V came to 6 bases and at J to 1 base, leaving 6 bases not matched to a gene. There are 15 residues in the CDR3. Here the CDR3 DNA reads TGCGCCAGCAGCCCGGACAGGGGAGGGAACACTGAAGCTTTCTTT. Residues: CASSPDRGGNTEAFF.

V gene TRBV7-9 combines with J gene TRBJ2-3; TRBD2 matches at 10 bases. CDR1 and CDR2 (germline): SEHNR, FQNEAQ (reference sequence). CDR3 length: 16 residues. The V segment lost 1 base and the J segment 1 base; nucleotides outside the gene matches: 2. CDR3 residues: CASSLVAGGGTDTQYF. CDR3 DNA: TGTGCCAGCAGCTTAGTAGCGGGAGGAGGCACAGATACGCAGTATTTT.

This clonotype has only a few counts. The chain links TRBV7-9 to TRBJ1-1; no reliable D call. The CDR3 runs to 13 residues. In germline, CDR1 is SEHNR, CDR2 FQNEAQ (reference sequence). With 5 bases removed from V and 5 bases from J, the gap between germline ends came to 12 bases. The CDR3 sequence: CASSQIAATEAFF. The CDR3 DNA sequence: TGTGCCAGCAGCCAGATCGCGGCGACTGAAGCTTTCTTT.

This clonotype has at least ten counts. The chain combines TRBV4-3 with TRBJ2-1, with 8 nucleotides matching TRBD2. Germline V lookup: CDR1 LGHNA, CDR2 YSLEER. V was clipped by 1 base and J by 9 bases; unmatched bases: 5. The length of the CDR3 is 14 residues. The CDR3 DNA reads TGCGCCAGCAGCCAAGGTTTAGCGGGAAGTGAGCAGTTCTTC. As protein: CASSQGLAGSEQFF.

The CDR3 DNA follows: TGCGCCAGCAAAATCAGAGGGAGCTCCTACGAGCAGTACTTC. It encodes CASKIRGSSYEQYF. The chain is built from TRBV5-1 and TRBJ2-7; D may be TRBD2 (5 bases). The CDR3 totals 14 residues. V lost 6 bases and J 0 bases, leaving 13 bases between the germline ends. Per germline, CDR1 SGHRS and CDR2 YFSETQ.

This sequence joins TRBV27 and TRBJ2-7; D possibly corresponds to TRBD1 (6 bases). The CDR3 runs 15 residues. Trimming removed 3 bases from V and 3 bases from J, with 15 bases in between. Germline CDR1 MNHEY, CDR2 SMNVEV (reference sequence). The CDR3 reads CASSFLDRTHYEQYF. The CDR3 DNA follows: TGTGCCAGCAGTTTCCTGGACAGAACGCACTACGAGCAGTACTTC.

In its sample, this clonotype was seen many times. The rearrangement links TRBV10-3 to TRBJ2-7; D remains ambiguous. V was trimmed by 2 bases and J by 2 bases, leaving 10 bases between them. This CDR3 is built from 14 residues. The germline V gene has CDR1 ENHRY and CDR2 SYGVKD. CDR3 amino acids: CAISETNPTYEQYF. Written as DNA, the CDR3 is TGTGCCATCAGTGAGACCAACCCCACCTACGAGCAGTACTTC.

This chain's CDR3 is CASSRVLYENTGELFF. The CDR3, as DNA: TGTGCCAGCAGCCGGGTTCTTTACGAGAACACCGGGGAGCTGTTTTTT. This chain links TRBV14 with TRBJ2-2; D is uncertain. V dropped 4 bases and J dropped 1 base, with 13 bases sitting between them. The CDR3 contains 16 residues. Germline assignment: CDR1 SGHDN and CDR2 FVKESK.

A few counts support this clonotype. The chain links TRBV27 to TRBJ2-7; D is perhaps TRBD1 or TRBD2 (5 bases each). V lost 6 bases and J 1 base, leaving 25 bases between the germline ends. Germline V gives CDR1 MNHEY, CDR2 SMNVEV (reference sequence). This CDR3 is built from 18 residues. The DNA for the CDR3 is TGTGCCAGCAGCCCTTCCTTTGGGACCGGGTACCTATCCTACGAGCAGTACTTC. Translating it yields CASSPSFGTGYLSYEQYF.

J is TRBJ2-3 and V is TRBV27; no reliable D call. Germline V gives CDR1 MNHEY, CDR2 SMNVEV (reference sequence). The V end lost 5 bases, the J end lost 1 base, and 13 bases lay between the germline ends. The CDR3 extends over 15 amino acids. The CDR3, as DNA: TGTGCCAGCAGTCCCTTGGGCATCGGCACAGATACGCAGTATTTT. This codes for CASSPLGIGTDTQYF.

This clonotype was counted a few times. The rearrangement joins TRBV30 to TRBJ2-1; the D is unclear. Per germline, CDR1 GTSNPN and CDR2 SVGIG (reference sequence). V was shortened by 1 base and J by 6 bases, with 4 bases between the two germline ends. The CDR3 runs 11 residues. CDR3 sequence reads: CAWSGANEQFF. The CDR3 coding sequence is TGTGCCTGGAGTGGGGCCAATGAGCAGTTCTTC.

This clonotype came up many times. The chain combines TRBV27 with TRBJ2-2; no reliable D call. V was trimmed by 8 bases and J by 2 bases, leaving 6 bases between them. The CDR3 spans 12 residues. Looked up from germline, CDR1 is MNHEY and CDR2 is SMNVEV (reference sequence). The CDR3 reads CASGINTGELFF. The DNA for the CDR3 is TGTGCCAGCGGAATAAACACCGGGGAGCTGTTTTTT.

In its sample, this clonotype was seen a few times. This chain links TRBV13 with TRBJ1-2; perhaps TRBD1 as D (6 bases). CDR3 size: 15 residues. Trimming shortened V by 4 bases and J by 2 bases, and 14 bases separated the two germline ends. Looked up from germline, CDR1 is PRHDT and CDR2 is FYEKMQ (reference sequence). CDR3 in DNA: TGTGCCAGCAGCTCCCGACAGGCTTCGAACTATGGCTACACCTTC. Amino acid sequence: CASSSRQASNYGYTF.

This clonotype was recorded many times. V usage is TRBV3-1 and J usage is TRBJ2-7; tentative D call: TRBD2 (6 bases). Trimming cost V 4 bases and J 1 base, with 14 bases left between them. This CDR3 comprises 15 residues. The V gene's germline CDR1 is LGHDT and CDR2 YNNKEL (reference sequence). The CDR3 bases are TGTGCCAGCAGCCTAAACCCGGGACTTTCCTACGAGCAGTACTTC. It encodes CASSLNPGLSYEQYF.